This is a list of T cell receptor beta chains from one sample in a study of shared clonotypes between healthy human individuals. The table came from immunoSEQ multiplex PCR; TCRdb's copy has only in-frame clones and leaves some out. This sample has millions of clones, with less than 95% found just once. Sequenced sample: naive CD8+ T cells sorted from blood. Source of these receptors: a man between 18 and 35 years old in good health. Both conserved end residues are part of each CDR3. Fields, in order: V gene, clone size, D gene, J gene, CDR3 protein, CDR3 DNA. D genes are given only for firm matches. A clone size is listed for some rows: how often the clone was seen (once, few, many), or a class if it is expanded.

TRBV6-1	-	-	TRBJ2-7	CASSEIWGQSYEQYF	TGTGCCAGCAGTGAAATATGGGGGCAATCCTACGAGCAGTACTTC
TRBV30	once	-	TRBJ2-7	CAWSVQNFYEQYF	TGTGCCTGGAGTGTACAAAATTTCTACGAGCAGTACTTC
TRBV5-6	once	-	TRBJ2-5	CASSGAEETQYF	TGTGCCAGCAGCGGTGCCGAAGAGACCCAGTACTTC
TRBV7-9	-	-	TRBJ2-1	CASSPEYTRKNPYNEQFF	TGTGCCAGCAGCCCGGAATATACTAGAAAAAACCCCTACAATGAGCAGTTCTTC
TRBV2	-	-	TRBJ2-7	CASSESPGNSYEQYF	TGTGCCAGCAGTGAATCCCCCGGGAACTCCTACGAGCAGTACTTC
TRBV6-1	-	TRBD1	TRBJ2-7	CASSEAGTVSYEQYF	TGTGCCAGCAGTGAAGCCGGGACAGTTTCCTACGAGCAGTACTTC
TRBV4-3	-	-	TRBJ1-1	CASSQEGSEAFF	TGCGCCAGCAGCCAAGAGGGGTCGGAAGCTTTCTTT
TRBV6-4	-	TRBD2	TRBJ2-7	CASSDRTSGDYEQYF	TGTGCCAGCAGTGACAGGACTAGCGGGGACTACGAGCAGTACTTC
TRBV6-5	-	TRBD1	TRBJ2-7	CASRIPGTGFYEQYF	TGTGCCAGCAGGATCCCCGGGACAGGGTTCTACGAGCAGTACTTC
TRBV30	-	-	TRBJ1-4	CAWSTYETNEKLFF	TGTGCCTGGAGTACTTACGAAACTAATGAAAAACTGTTTTTT
TRBV5-4	-	-	TRBJ2-3	CASRGVRADTQYF	TGTGCCAGCAGAGGGGTGAGGGCAGATACGCAGTATTTT
TRBV6-5	-	-	TRBJ1-1	CASSYFGGGYTEAFF	TGTGCCAGCAGTTACTTCGGGGGCGGGTACACTGAAGCTTTCTTT
TRBV30	-	-	TRBJ1-2	CAWSPWGADYGYTF	TGTGCCTGGAGCCCTTGGGGGGCTGACTATGGCTACACCTTC
TRBV6-1	-	-	TRBJ1-1	CASSSSKGGDTEAFF	TGTGCCAGCAGTTCATCGAAGGGGGGAGATACTGAAGCTTTCTTT
TRBV7-9	-	TRBD2	TRBJ2-7	CASMGGNFEQYF	TGTGCCAGCATGGGGGGGAACTTCGAGCAGTACTTC
TRBV2	once	-	TRBJ1-1	CASSVPMNTEAFF	TGTGCCAGCAGTGTCCCGATGAACACTGAAGCTTTCTTT
TRBV28	-	TRBD2	TRBJ2-3	CASGTSGHSTDTQYF	TGTGCCAGCGGGACTAGCGGCCACAGCACAGATACGCAGTATTTT
TRBV15	-	-	TRBJ2-3	CATSRVRTSTDTQYF	TGTGCCACCAGCAGAGTTCGGACCTCCACAGATACGCAGTATTTT
TRBV2	-	TRBD2	TRBJ2-7	CASSGWTSGASSYEQYF	TGTGCCAGCAGTGGATGGACTAGCGGGGCGAGCTCCTACGAGCAGTACTTC
TRBV11-2	-	-	TRBJ2-1	CASSPWEQGYNEQFF	TGTGCCAGCAGCCCGTGGGAACAGGGCTACAATGAGCAGTTCTTC
TRBV7-2	-	-	TRBJ2-1	CASSWGRGEYNEQFF	TGTGCCAGCAGCTGGGGACGTGGGGAATACAATGAGCAGTTCTTC
TRBV4-3	-	-	TRBJ2-1	CASSQDGPPGNYNEQFF	TGCGCCAGCAGCCAAGACGGACCTCCAGGGAACTACAATGAGCAGTTCTTC
TRBV5-6	-	-	TRBJ1-5	CASSFATGPNQPQHF	TGTGCCAGCAGCTTCGCAACAGGGCCCAATCAGCCCCAGCATTTT
TRBV28	-	-	TRBJ1-6	CASSFQLNSPLHF	TGTGCCAGCAGTTTTCAGCTCAATTCACCCCTCCACTTT
TRBV27	-	-	TRBJ2-7	CASSLDSTYEQYF	TGTGCCAGCAGTTTGGACAGCACCTACGAGCAGTACTTC
TRBV11-2	-	-	TRBJ2-7	CASSANYEQYF	TGTGCCAGCAGCGCGAACTACGAGCAGTACTTC
TRBV30	few	TRBD2	TRBJ2-6	CAARGGVGSGANVLTF	TGTGCCGCTAGGGGAGGGGTTGGCTCTGGGGCCAACGTCCTGACTTTC
TRBV5-5	-	TRBD2	TRBJ2-3	CASRPVAGVSLDTQYF	TGTGCCAGCAGACCCGTAGCGGGAGTGTCGTTGGATACGCAGTATTTT
TRBV4-1	-	-	TRBJ2-3	CASSPDSARTDTQYF	TGCGCCAGCAGCCCAGATAGCGCGCGCACAGATACGCAGTATTTT
TRBV28	few	TRBD1	TRBJ1-2	CASSFGQGWGYTF	TGTGCCAGCAGTTTCGGACAGGGTTGGGGCTACACCTTC
TRBV6-6	-	TRBD2	TRBJ2-7	CASSPPAGTSGYEQYF	TGTGCCAGCAGTCCACCCGCCGGGACTAGCGGCTACGAGCAGTACTTC
TRBV2	-	TRBD1	TRBJ1-5	CASSDGQGGNQPQHF	TGTGCCAGCAGTGACGGACAGGGCGGCAATCAGCCCCAGCATTTT
TRBV10-1	-	-	TRBJ2-6	CASSPGDAGANVLTF	TGCGCCAGCAGTCCAGGGGATGCTGGGGCCAACGTCCTGACTTTC
TRBV27	-	TRBD1	TRBJ1-2	CASSRDRVEVYGYTF	TGTGCCAGCAGCCGAGACAGGGTAGAAGTCTATGGCTACACCTTC
TRBV10-3	-	-	TRBJ2-7	CAISEAAGPYEQYF	TGTGCCATCAGTGAGGCGGCAGGGCCCTACGAGCAGTACTTC
TRBV5-6	-	-	TRBJ2-5	CASSLVGGYLETQYF	TGTGCCAGCAGCTTGGTCGGGGGCTACTTAGAGACCCAGTACTTC
TRBV6-5	-	TRBD2	TRBJ2-7	CASSYQGGSAYEQYF	TGTGCCAGCAGTTACCAGGGCGGGAGCGCCTACGAGCAGTACTTC
TRBV5-6	few	TRBD1	TRBJ2-7	CASSTQGASYEQYF	TGTGCCAGCAGCACCCAGGGGGCTAGCTACGAGCAGTACTTC
TRBV4-1	few	-	TRBJ2-7	CASSSGVGPDYEQYF	TGCGCCAGCAGCTCGGGAGTTGGTCCTGACTACGAGCAGTACTTC
TRBV5-1	-	TRBD2	TRBJ2-7	CASSLRAGRGDEQYF	TGCGCCAGCAGCTTAAGGGCAGGGAGGGGCGACGAGCAGTACTTC
TRBV7-2	-	-	TRBJ2-7	CASSLVDYYEQYF	TGTGCCAGCAGCTTAGTCGACTACTACGAGCAGTACTTC
TRBV2	-	TRBD1	TRBJ2-7	CASSLTGVKYEQYF	TGTGCCAGCAGTCTGACAGGGGTGAAATACGAGCAGTACTTC
TRBV4-1	-	TRBD1	TRBJ2-7	CASSQDQTGAYEQYF	TGCGCCAGCAGCCAAGATCAGACAGGGGCCTACGAGCAGTACTTC
TRBV19	-	-	TRBJ1-2	CASRTDGYTF	TGTGCCAGTAGGACGGATGGCTACACCTTC
TRBV13	-	-	TRBJ2-1	CASSSDRKGYNEQFF	TGTGCCAGCAGCTCCGACAGGAAGGGATACAATGAGCAGTTCTTC
TRBV9	-	-	TRBJ1-6	CASSPDGANSPLHF	TGTGCCAGCAGCCCAGACGGAGCAAATTCACCCCTCCACTTT
TRBV27	-	-	TRBJ1-5	CASSAGRAQPQHF	TGTGCCAGCAGTGCAGGGAGGGCTCAGCCCCAGCATTTT